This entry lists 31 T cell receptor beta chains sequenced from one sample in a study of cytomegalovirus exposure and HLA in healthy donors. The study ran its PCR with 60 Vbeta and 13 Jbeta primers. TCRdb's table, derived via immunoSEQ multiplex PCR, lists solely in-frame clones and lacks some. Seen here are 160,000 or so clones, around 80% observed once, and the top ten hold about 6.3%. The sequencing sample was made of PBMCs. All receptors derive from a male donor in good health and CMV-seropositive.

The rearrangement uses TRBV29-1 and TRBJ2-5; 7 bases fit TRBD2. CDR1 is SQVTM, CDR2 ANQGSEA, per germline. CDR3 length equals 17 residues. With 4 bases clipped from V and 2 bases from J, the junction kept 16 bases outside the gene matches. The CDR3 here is CSVVPLGQGGWQETQYF. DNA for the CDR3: TGCAGCGTTGTCCCCCTGGGGCAGGGAGGGTGGCAAGAGACCCAGTACTTC.

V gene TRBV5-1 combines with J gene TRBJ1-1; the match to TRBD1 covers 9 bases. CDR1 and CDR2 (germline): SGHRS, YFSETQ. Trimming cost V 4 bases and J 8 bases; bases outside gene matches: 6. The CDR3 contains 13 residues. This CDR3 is CASSPGQGGEAFF. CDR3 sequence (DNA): TGCGCCAGCAGCCCGGGACAGGGTGGAGAAGCTTTCTTT.

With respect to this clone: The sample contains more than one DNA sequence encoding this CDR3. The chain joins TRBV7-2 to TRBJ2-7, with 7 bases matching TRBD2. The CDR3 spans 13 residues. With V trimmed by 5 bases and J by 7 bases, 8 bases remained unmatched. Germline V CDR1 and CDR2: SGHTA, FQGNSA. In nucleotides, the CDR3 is TGTGCCAGCAGCCCCCCGACTAGCCGAGAGCAGTACTTC. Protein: CASSPPTSREQYF.

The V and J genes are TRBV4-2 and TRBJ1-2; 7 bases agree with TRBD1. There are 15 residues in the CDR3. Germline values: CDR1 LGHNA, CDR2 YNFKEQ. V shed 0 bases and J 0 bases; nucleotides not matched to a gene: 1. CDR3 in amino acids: CASSQEGQANYGYTF. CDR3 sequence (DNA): TGTGCCAGCAGCCAAGAAGGACAGGCTAACTATGGCTACACCTTC.

The CDR3 sequence: CASSLGGGDSPLHF. The CDR3 region has the DNA TGTGCCAGCTCATTGGGGGGGGGCGATTCACCCCTCCACTTT. The V gene is TRBV18, the J gene TRBJ1-6; a possible D gene is TRBD1 (6 bases). The CDR3 length is 14 residues. The V end was cut by 5 bases, the J end by 8 bases, with 13 bases between. Germline-derived CDR1 and CDR2 are KGHSH and LQKENI.

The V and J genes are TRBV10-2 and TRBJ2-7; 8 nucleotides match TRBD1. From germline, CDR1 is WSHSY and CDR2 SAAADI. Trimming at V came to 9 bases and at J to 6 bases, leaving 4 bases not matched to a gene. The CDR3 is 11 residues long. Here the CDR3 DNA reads TGCGCCAGTGACAGGGGCGGCGAGCAGTACTTC. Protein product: CASDRGGEQYF.

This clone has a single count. The CDR3 reads CASSIPIGLAGARGGEQFF. CDR3 DNA: TGTGCCAGTAGTATCCCCATTGGACTAGCGGGAGCGAGAGGAGGCGAGCAGTTCTTC. V is TRBV19 and J is TRBJ2-1; 13 bases are a match to TRBD2. Germline trimming cut 3 bases from V and 10 bases from J; bases unmatched to any gene: 18. The CDR3 runs 19 residues. Germline V gives CDR1 LNHDA, CDR2 SQIVND (reference sequence).

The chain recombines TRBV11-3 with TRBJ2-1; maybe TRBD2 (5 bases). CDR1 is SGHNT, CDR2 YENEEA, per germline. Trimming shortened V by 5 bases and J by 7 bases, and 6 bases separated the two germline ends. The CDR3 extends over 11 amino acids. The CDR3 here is CASSRRNEQFF. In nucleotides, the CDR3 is TGTGCCAGCAGCCGGAGGAATGAGCAGTTCTTC. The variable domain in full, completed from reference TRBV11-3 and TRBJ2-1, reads EAGVVQSPRYKIIEKKQPVAFWCNPISGHNTLYWYLQNLGQGPELLIRYENEEAVDDSQLPKDRFSAERLKGVDSTLKIQPAELGDSAVYLCASSRRNEQFFGPGTRLTVL.

DNA for the CDR3: TGTGCCAGCAGCCCCGGCGGGGGCAGGGGTGAAAAACTGTTTTTT. It is translated as CASSPGGGRGEKLFF. V is TRBV9 and J is TRBJ1-4; D perhaps matches TRBD1 (6 bases). This CDR3 comprises 15 residues. Trimming stripped 4 bases from V and 7 bases from J, with 17 bases between. CDR1 is SGDLS, CDR2 YYNGEE, per germline.

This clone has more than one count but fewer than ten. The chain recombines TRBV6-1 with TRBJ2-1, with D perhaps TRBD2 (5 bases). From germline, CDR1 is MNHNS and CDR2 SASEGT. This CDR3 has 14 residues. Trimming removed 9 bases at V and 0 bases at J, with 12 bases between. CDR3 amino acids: CASLPDYSYNEQFF. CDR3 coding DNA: TGTGCCAGTCTACCAGACTACTCCTACAATGAGCAGTTCTTC.

The CDR3 DNA follows: TGTGCCAGCAGCCAAAATAAGGGACAGTACACTGAAGCTTTCTTT. Translated: CASSQNKGQYTEAFF. The V gene is TRBV14, the J gene TRBJ1-1, with 7 bases identical to TRBD1. The CDR3 covers 15 residues. Per germline, CDR1 SGHDN and CDR2 FVKESK. The J segment lost 3 bases and the V segment lost 2 bases, leaving 6 bases of the junction unmatched.

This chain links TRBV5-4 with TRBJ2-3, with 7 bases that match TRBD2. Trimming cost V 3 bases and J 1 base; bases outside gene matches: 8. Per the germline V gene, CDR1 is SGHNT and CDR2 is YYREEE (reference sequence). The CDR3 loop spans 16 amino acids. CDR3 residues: CASSSPLAGGTDTQYF. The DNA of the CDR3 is TGTGCCAGCAGCTCTCCTTTGGCGGGGGGCACAGATACGCAGTATTTT.

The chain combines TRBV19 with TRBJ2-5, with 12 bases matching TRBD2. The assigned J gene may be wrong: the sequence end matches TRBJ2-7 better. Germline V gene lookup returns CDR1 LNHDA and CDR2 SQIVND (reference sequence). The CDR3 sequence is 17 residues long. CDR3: CASSLLLTSGRRGEQYF. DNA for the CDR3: TGTGCCAGTAGTTTACTCCTGACTAGCGGGAGAAGAGGCGAGCAGTACTTC.

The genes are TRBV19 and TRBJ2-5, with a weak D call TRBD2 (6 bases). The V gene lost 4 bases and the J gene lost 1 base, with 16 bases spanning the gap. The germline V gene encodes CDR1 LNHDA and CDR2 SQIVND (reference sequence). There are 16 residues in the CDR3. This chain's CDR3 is CASSTGSGWVQETQYF. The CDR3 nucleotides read TGTGCCAGTAGTACGGGGAGCGGGTGGGTCCAAGAGACCCAGTACTTC.

CDR3 DNA sequence: TGTGCCAGCAGCTCGGGGACAGGGAGGACTGAAGCTTTCTTT. This translates into CASSSGTGRTEAFF. The rearrangement uses TRBV5-4 and TRBJ1-1; 9 bases line up with TRBD1. V trimming: 3 bases; J trimming: 5 bases; junction bases outside the gene matches: 5. Germline V gene lookup returns CDR1 SGHNT and CDR2 YYREEE (reference sequence). This CDR3 has 14 amino acids.

CDR3 residues: CASTPSTGNVGEQYF. Here the CDR3 DNA reads TGTGCCAGCACCCCATCGACAGGGAATGTGGGCGAGCAGTACTTC. The chain has TRBV2 and TRBJ2-7; 7 bases agree with TRBD1. Trimming removed 7 bases from V and 6 bases from J; junction bases left unmatched: 15. The CDR3 spans 15 residues. Germline assignment: CDR1 SNHLY and CDR2 FYNNEI.

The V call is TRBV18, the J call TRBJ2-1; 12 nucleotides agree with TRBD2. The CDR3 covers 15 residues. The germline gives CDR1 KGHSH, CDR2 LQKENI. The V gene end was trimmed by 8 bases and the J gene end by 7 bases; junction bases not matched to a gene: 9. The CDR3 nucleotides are TGTGCCAGCGGCGGTCCTAGCGGGAGGGAGAATGAGCAGTTCTTC. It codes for CASGGPSGRENEQFF.

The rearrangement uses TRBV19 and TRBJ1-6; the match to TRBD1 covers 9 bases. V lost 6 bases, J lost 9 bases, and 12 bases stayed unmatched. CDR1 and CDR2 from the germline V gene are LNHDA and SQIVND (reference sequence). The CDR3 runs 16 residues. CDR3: CASRPPGTGRTSPLHF. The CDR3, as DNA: TGTGCCAGTAGGCCTCCCGGGACAGGGCGGACTTCACCCCTCCACTTT.

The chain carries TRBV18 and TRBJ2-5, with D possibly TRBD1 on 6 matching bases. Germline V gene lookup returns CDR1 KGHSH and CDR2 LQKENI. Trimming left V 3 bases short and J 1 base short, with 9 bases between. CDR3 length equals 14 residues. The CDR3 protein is CASSPWTAQETQYF. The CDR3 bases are TGTGCCAGCTCACCCTGGACAGCCCAAGAGACCCAGTACTTC.

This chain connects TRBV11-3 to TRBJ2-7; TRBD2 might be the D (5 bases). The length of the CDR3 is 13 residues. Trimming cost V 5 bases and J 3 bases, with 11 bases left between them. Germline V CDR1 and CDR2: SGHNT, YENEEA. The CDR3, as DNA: TGTGCCAGCAGCCCCCCGGGGTTCTACGAGCAGTACTTC. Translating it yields CASSPPGFYEQYF.

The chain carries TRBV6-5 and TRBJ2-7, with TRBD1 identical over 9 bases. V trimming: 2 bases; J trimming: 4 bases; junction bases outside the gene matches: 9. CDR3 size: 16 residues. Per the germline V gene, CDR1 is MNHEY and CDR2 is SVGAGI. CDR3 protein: CASSYLSGQGAYEQYF. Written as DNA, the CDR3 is TGTGCCAGCAGTTACCTGTCGGGACAGGGCGCGTACGAGCAGTACTTC.

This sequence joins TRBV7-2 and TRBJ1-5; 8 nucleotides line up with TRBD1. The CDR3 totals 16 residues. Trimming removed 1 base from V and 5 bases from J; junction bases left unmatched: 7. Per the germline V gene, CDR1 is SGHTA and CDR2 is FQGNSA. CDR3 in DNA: TGTGCCAGCAGCTTAGAGGGAGCAGGGGGCTATCAGCCCCAGCATTTT. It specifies CASSLEGAGGYQPQHF.

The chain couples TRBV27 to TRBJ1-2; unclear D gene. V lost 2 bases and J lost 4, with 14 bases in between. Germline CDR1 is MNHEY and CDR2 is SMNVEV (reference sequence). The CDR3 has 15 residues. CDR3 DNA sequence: TGTGCCAGCAGTTTAGACATGTCCTTGGTCTATGGCTACACCTTC. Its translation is CASSLDMSLVYGYTF.

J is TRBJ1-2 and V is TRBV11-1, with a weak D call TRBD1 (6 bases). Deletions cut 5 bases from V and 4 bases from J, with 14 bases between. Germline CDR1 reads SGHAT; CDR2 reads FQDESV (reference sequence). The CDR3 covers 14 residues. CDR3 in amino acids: CASSNSLTGYGYTF. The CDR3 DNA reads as TGTGCCAGCAGCAACTCCCTGACAGGCTATGGCTACACCTTC.

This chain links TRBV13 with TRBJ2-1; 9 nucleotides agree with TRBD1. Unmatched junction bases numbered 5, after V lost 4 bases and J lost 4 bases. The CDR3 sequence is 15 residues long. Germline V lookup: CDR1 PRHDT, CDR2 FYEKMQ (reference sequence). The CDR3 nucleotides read TGTGCCAGCAGCTCGACAGGGGGGGAGTACAATGAGCAGTTCTTC. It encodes CASSSTGGEYNEQFF. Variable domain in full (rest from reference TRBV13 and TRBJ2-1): AAGVIQSPRHLIKEKRETATLKCYPIPRHDTVYWYQQGPGQDPQFLISFYEKMQSDKGSIPDRFSAQQFSDYHSELNMSSLELGDSALYFCASSSTGGEYNEQFFGPGTRLTVL.

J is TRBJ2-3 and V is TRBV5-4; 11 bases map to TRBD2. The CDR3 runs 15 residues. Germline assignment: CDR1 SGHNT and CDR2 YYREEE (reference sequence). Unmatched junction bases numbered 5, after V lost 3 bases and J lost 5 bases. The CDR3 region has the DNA TGTGCCAGCAGCTCAACTAGCGGGAGAGAAGATACGCAGTATTTT. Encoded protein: CASSSTSGREDTQYF.

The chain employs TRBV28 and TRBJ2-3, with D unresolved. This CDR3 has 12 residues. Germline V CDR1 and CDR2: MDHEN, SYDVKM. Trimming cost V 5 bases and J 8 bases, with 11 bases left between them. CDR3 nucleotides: TGTGCCAGCAGTCCCCCCGGAGCTACGCAGTATTTT. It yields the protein CASSPPGATQYF.

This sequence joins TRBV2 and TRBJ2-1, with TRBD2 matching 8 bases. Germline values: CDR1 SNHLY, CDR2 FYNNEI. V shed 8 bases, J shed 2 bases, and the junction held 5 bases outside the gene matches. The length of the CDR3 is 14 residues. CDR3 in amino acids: CASPVSGTYNEQFF. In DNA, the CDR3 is TGTGCCAGCCCGGTTAGCGGGACCTACAATGAGCAGTTCTTC. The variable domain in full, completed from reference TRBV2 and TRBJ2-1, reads EPEVTQTPSHQVTQMGQEVILRCVPISNHLYFYWYRQILGQKVEFLVSFYNNEISEKSEIFDDQFSVERPDGSNFTLKIRSTKLEDSAMYFCASPVSGTYNEQFFGPGTRLTVL.

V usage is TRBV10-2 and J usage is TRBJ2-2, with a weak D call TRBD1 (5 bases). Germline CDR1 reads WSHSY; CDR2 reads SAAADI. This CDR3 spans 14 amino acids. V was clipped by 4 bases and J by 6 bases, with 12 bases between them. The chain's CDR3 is CASSGRAKPGELFF. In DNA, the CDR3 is TGCGCCAGCAGTGGCAGGGCGAAACCCGGGGAGCTGTTTTTT.

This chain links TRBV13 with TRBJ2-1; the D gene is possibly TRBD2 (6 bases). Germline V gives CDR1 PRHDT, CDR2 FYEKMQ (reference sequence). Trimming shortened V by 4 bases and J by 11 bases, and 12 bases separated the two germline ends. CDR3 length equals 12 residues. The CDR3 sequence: CASSSETRQQFF. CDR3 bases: TGTGCCAGCAGCTCGGAGACTAGACAGCAGTTCTTC.

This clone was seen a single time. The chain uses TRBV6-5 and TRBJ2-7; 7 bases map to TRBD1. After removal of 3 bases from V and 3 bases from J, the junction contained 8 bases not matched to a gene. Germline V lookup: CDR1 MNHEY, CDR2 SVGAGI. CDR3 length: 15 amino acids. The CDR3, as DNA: TGTGCCAGCAGTTATAGGGACAGCCGACGCTACGAGCAGTACTTC. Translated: CASSYRDSRRYEQYF.